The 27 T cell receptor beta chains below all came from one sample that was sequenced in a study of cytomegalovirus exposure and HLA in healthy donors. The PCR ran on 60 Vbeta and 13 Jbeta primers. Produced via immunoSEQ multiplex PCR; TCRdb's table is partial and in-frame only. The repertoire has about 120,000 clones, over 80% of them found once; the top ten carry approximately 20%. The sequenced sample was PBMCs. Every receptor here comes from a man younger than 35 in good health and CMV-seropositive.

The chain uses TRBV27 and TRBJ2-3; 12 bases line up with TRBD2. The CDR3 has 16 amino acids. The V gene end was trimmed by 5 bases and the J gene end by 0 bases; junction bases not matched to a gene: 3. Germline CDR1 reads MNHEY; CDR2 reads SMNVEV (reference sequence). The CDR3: CASSTLAGGSTDTQYF. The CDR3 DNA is TGTGCCAGCAGTACCCTAGCGGGGGGGAGCACAGATACGCAGTATTTT.

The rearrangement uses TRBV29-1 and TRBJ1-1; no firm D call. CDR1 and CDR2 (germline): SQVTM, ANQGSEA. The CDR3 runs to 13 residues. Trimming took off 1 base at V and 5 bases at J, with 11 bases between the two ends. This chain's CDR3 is CSVEAPRGTEAFF. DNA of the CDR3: TGCAGCGTTGAAGCCCCTCGGGGAACTGAAGCTTTCTTT.

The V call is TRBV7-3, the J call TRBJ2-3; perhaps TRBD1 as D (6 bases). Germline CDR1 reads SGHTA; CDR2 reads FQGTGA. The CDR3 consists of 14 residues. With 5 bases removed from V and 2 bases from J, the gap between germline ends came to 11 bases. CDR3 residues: CASSARTATDTQYF. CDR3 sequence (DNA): TGTGCCAGCAGCGCCCGGACAGCCACAGATACGCAGTATTTT.

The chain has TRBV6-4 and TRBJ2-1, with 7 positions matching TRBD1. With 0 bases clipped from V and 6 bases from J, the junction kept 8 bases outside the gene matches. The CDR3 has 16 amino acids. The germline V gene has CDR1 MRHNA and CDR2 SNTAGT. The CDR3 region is CASSDSSGGDFNEQFF. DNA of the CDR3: TGTGCCAGCAGTGACTCCTCAGGGGGAGATTTCAATGAGCAGTTCTTC.

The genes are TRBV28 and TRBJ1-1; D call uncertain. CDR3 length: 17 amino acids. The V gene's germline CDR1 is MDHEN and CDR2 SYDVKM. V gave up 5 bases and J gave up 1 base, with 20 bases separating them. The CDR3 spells CASSTILAERPNTEAFF. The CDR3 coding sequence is TGTGCCAGCAGTACCATTTTGGCGGAGCGACCGAACACTGAAGCTTTCTTT. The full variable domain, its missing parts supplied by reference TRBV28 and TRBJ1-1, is DVKVTQSSRYLVKRTGEKVFLECVQDMDHENMFWYRQDPGLGLRLIYFSYDVKMKEKGDIPEGYSVSREKKERFSLILESASTNQTSMYLCASSTILAERPNTEAFFGQGTRLTVV.

The CDR3 nucleotides read TGTGCCAGTAGTCCAATCAACAGGGGGGCAGATACGCAGTATTTT. Translated, it gives CASSPINRGADTQYF. This sequence joins TRBV19 and TRBJ2-3, with TRBD1 matching 8 bases. Germline CDR1 reads LNHDA; CDR2 reads SQIVND (reference sequence). The CDR3 runs to 15 residues. With 5 bases clipped from V and 4 bases from J, the junction kept 8 bases outside the gene matches.

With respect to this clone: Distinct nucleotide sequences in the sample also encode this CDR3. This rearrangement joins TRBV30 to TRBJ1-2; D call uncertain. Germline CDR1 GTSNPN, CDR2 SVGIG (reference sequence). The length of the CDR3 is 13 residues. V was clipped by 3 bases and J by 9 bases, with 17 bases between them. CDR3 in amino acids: CAWSGGQERSYTF. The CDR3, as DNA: TGTGCCTGGAGCGGAGGGCAGGAGAGAAGCTACACCTTC.

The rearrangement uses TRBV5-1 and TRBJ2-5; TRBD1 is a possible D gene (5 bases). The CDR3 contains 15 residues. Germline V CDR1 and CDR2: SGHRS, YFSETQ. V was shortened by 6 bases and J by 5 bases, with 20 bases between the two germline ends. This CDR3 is CASTTSRGARETQYF. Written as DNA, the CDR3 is TGCGCCAGCACCACCAGCCGTGGGGCCCGTGAGACCCAGTACTTC.

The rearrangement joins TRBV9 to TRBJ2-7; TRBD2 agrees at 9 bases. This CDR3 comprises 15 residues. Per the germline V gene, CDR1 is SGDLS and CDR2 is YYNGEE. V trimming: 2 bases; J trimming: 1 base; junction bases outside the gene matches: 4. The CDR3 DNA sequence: TGTGCCAGCAGCGTTAGCGGGGGCCAATCCTACGAGCAGTACTTC. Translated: CASSVSGGQSYEQYF.

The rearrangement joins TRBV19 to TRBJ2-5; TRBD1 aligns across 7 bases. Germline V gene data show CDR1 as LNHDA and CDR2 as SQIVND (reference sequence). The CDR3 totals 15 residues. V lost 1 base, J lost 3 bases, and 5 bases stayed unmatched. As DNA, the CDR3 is TGTGCCAGTAGTATAGGTTGGACAGGCGAAGAGACCCAGTACTTC. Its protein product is CASSIGWTGEETQYF.

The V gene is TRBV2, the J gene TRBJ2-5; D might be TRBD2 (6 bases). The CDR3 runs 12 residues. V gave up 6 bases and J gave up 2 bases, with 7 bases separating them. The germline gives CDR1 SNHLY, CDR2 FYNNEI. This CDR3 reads CASRAGQETQYF. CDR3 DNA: TGTGCCAGCAGGGCGGGGCAAGAGACCCAGTACTTC. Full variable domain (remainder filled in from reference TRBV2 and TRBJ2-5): EPEVTQTPSHQVTQMGQEVILRCVPISNHLYFYWYRQILGQKVEFLVSFYNNEISEKSEIFDDQFSVERPDGSNFTLKIRSTKLEDSAMYFCASRAGQETQYFGPGTRLLVL.

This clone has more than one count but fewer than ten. The CDR3 reads CASSPRSGARECTF. In nucleotides, the CDR3 is TGTGCCAGCTCACCACGCTCAGGGGCCAGGGAATGCACCTTC. The chain has TRBV18 and TRBJ1-2; perhaps TRBD1 as D (6 bases). Per the germline V gene, CDR1 is KGHSH and CDR2 is LQKENI. With 1 base removed from V and 13 bases from J, the gap between germline ends came to 19 bases. This CDR3 spans 14 amino acids. The full variable domain, in which reference TRBV18 and TRBJ1-2 provide the parts outside the CDR3, is NAGVMQNPRHLVRRRGQEARLRCSPMKGHSHVYWYRQLPEEGLKFMVYLQKENIIDESGMPKERFSAEFPKEGPSILRIQQVVRGDSAAYFCASSPRSGARECTFGSGTRLTVV.

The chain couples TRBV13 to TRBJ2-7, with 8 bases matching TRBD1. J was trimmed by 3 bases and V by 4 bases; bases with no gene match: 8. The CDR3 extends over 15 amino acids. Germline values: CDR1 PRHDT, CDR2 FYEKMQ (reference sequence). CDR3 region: CASSSYGTGDYEQYF. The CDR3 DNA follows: TGTGCCAGCAGCTCATATGGGACAGGCGACTACGAGCAGTACTTC.

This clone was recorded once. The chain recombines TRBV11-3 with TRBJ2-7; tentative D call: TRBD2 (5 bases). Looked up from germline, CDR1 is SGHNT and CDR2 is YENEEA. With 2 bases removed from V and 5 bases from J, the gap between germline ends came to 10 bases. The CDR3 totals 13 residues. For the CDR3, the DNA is TGTGCCAGCAGCTTACGGGGAAATGACGAGCAGTACTTC. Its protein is CASSLRGNDEQYF.

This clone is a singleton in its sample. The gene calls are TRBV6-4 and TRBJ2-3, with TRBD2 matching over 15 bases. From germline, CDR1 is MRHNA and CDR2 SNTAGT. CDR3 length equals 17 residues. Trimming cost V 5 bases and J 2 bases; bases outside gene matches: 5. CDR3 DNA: TGTGCCAGCAGTCCGGGACTAGCGGGGGGCAACACAGATACGCAGTATTTT. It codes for CASSPGLAGGNTDTQYF.

CDR3: CASSSMGLTGELFF. The CDR3 coding sequence is TGTGCCAGTAGTTCTATGGGGCTCACCGGGGAGCTGTTTTTT. The chain combines TRBV19 with TRBJ2-2; possible D gene TRBD1, 5 bases. The germline CDR1 and CDR2 sequences are LNHDA and SQIVND (reference sequence). The CDR3 is 14 amino acids. With 5 bases removed from V and 4 bases from J, the gap between germline ends came to 11 bases.

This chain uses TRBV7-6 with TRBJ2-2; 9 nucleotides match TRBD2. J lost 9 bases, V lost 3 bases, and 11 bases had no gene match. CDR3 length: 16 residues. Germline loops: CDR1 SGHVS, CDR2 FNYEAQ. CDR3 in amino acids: CASSLNSYSGGRELFF. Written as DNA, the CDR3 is TGTGCCAGCAGCTTGAATAGTTATAGCGGGGGTCGGGAGCTGTTTTTT.

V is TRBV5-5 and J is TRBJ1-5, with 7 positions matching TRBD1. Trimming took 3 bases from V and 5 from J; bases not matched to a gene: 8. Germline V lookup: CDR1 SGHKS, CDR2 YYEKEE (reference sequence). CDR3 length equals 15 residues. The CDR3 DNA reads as TGTGCCAGCAGCTCCCGGGGACAGACCGATCAGCCCCAGCATTTT. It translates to CASSSRGQTDQPQHF.

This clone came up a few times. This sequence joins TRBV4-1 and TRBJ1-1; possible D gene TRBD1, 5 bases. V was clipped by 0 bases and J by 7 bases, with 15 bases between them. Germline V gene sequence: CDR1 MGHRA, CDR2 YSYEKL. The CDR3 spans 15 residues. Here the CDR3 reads CASSQDTGGGGEAFF. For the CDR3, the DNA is TGCGCCAGCAGCCAAGATACGGGGGGAGGAGGTGAAGCTTTCTTT.

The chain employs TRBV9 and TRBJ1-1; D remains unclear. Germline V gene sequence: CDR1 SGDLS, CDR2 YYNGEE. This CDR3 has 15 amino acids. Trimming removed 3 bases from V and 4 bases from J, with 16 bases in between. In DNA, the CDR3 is TGTGCCAGCAGCGCTACGACTGGGGAGCTCACTGAAGCTTTCTTT. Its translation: CASSATTGELTEAFF.

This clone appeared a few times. The DNA for the CDR3 is TGTGCCAGCAGCTTGATGGGACAGGGACACTACGAGCAGTACTTC. This sequence encodes CASSLMGQGHYEQYF. V gene TRBV5-5 combines with J gene TRBJ2-7; 9 bases map to TRBD1. In germline, CDR1 is SGHKS, CDR2 YYEKEE (reference sequence). The CDR3 runs 15 residues. Germline trimming cut 1 base from V and 3 bases from J; bases unmatched to any gene: 5.

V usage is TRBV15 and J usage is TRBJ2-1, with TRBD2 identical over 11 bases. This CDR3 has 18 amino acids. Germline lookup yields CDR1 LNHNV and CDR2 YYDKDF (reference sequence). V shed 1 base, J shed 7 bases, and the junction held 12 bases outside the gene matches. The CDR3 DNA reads TGTGCCACCAGCAGAGGTTTCTCCGAACTAGCGGGGGATAATGAGCAGTTCTTC. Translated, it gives CATSRGFSELAGDNEQFF.

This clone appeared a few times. Written as DNA, the CDR3 is TGCGCCAGCACCCGGACAGGTGGTTGGAACACTGAAGCTTTCTTT. Translated: CASTRTGGWNTEAFF. The chain couples TRBV4-1 to TRBJ1-1; 7 nucleotides align to TRBD1. The germline V gene encodes CDR1 MGHRA and CDR2 YSYEKL. The V segment lost 7 bases and the J segment 1 base; nucleotides outside the gene matches: 9. The CDR3 extends over 15 amino acids.

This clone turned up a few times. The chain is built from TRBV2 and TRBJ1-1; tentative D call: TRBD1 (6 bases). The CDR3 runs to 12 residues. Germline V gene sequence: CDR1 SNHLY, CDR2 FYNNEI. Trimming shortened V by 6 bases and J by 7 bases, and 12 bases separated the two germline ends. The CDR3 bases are TGTGCCAGCAGGGGTAGGGGGGGTGAAGCTTTCTTT. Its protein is CASRGRGGEAFF.

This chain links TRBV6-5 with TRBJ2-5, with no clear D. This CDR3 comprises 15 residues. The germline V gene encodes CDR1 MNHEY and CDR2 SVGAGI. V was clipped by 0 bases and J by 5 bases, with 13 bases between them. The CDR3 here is CASSYSIERSETQYF. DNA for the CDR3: TGTGCCAGCAGTTACTCGATTGAGAGGAGCGAGACCCAGTACTTC.

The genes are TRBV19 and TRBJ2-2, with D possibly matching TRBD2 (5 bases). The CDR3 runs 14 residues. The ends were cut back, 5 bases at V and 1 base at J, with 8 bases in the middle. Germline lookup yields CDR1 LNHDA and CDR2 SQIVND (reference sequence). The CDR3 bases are TGTGCCAGTAGTTGGGGAGAGAACACCGGGGAGCTGTTTTTT. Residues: CASSWGENTGELFF.

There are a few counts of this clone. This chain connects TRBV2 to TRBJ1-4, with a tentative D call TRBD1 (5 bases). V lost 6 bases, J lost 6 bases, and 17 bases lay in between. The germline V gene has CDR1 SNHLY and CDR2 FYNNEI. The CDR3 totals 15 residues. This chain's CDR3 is CASRGPRVQDEKLFF. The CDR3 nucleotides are TGTGCCAGCAGGGGTCCCAGGGTTCAAGATGAAAAACTGTTTTTT.